The 24 T cell receptor beta chains given below trace back to one sample, sequenced in a study of blood T cell repertoires in COVID-19. Sequenced by immunoSEQ multiplex PCR; TCRdb stores in-frame clones only, minus some. This repertoire shows around 230,000 clones, 65% to 90% found once; its top ten account for around 10%. The sequenced sample consisted of peripheral blood. The source of these receptors is a man between 45 and 60 years old with COVID-19, enrolled during active disease.

V usage is TRBV2 and J usage is TRBJ1-1, with 8 positions matching TRBD1. CDR1 SNHLY and CDR2 FYNNEI come from the germline V gene. The CDR3 spans 14 residues. J lost 5 bases, V lost 6 bases, and 8 bases had no gene match. The CDR3 nucleotides read TGTGCCAGCAGAACCCAGGGGGCAAGGACTGAAGCTTTCTTT. This gives the protein CASRTQGARTEAFF.

The sample holds one count of this clone. The chain couples TRBV29-1 to TRBJ1-2; D unclear. Germline CDR1 SQVTM, CDR2 ANQGSEA. Trimming took 5 bases from V and 8 from J, leaving 15 bases between them. This CDR3 region has 12 residues. CDR3 region: CSVSTGKWGYTF. DNA of the CDR3: TGCAGCGTTAGCACGGGGAAGTGGGGCTACACCTTC.

V is TRBV25-1 and J is TRBJ2-1; D call uncertain. The CDR3 contains 16 residues. The germline CDR1 and CDR2 sequences are MGHDK and SYGVNS. V was clipped by 1 base and J by 8 bases, with 18 bases between them. Here the CDR3 DNA reads TGTGCCAGCAGTGAATTAGGAGCCGCCCTTGTTGATGAGCAGTTCTTC. It yields the protein CASSELGAALVDEQFF.

The V gene is TRBV7-7, the J gene TRBJ2-1, with unresolved D. There are 13 residues in the CDR3. Germline V lookup: CDR1 SSHAT, CDR2 FNYEAQ (reference sequence). CDR3 sequence (DNA): TGTGCTAGCTCCCGAGCGCCCTACAATGAGCAGTTCTTC. It is translated as CASSRAPYNEQFF. Full variable domain (missing parts from reference TRBV7-7 and TRBJ2-1): GAGVSQSPRYKVTKRGQDVTLRCDPISSHATLYWYQQALGQGPEFLTYFNYEAQPDKSGLPSDRFSAERPEGSISTLTIQRTEQRDSAMYRCASSRAPYNEQFFGPGTRLTVL.

The chain combines TRBV29-1 with TRBJ2-5; D is unclear. In germline, CDR1 is SQVTM, CDR2 ANQGSEA. With 6 bases removed from V and 5 bases from J, the gap between germline ends came to 19 bases. This CDR3 comprises 14 residues. CDR3 sequence reads: CSVMVSRGVETQYF. The CDR3 region has the DNA TGCAGCGTGATGGTATCAAGAGGTGTTGAGACCCAGTACTTC.

The chain employs TRBV7-3 and TRBJ2-3; 13 positions match TRBD2. Germline lookup yields CDR1 SGHTA and CDR2 FQGTGA. The CDR3 runs to 15 residues. The V gene end was trimmed by 5 bases and the J gene end by 5 bases; junction bases not matched to a gene: 4. The CDR3 loop reads CASSARLAGGDTQYF. CDR3 nucleotide sequence: TGTGCCAGCAGCGCCAGACTAGCGGGAGGAGATACGCAGTATTTT.

J is TRBJ1-2 and V is TRBV9; the match to TRBD1 covers 8 bases. V lost 6 bases and J lost 3; bases outside the gene matches: 19. CDR1 and CDR2 (germline): SGDLS, YYNGEE. CDR3 size: 18 residues. The CDR3 sequence: CASTRQVAGGLSDYGYTF. The CDR3 DNA reads as TGTGCCAGCACCCGGCAGGTGGCAGGGGGCTTGAGCGACTATGGCTACACCTTC.

This chain links TRBV5-6 with TRBJ2-7; 10 nucleotides match TRBD1. Germline loops: CDR1 SGHDT, CDR2 YYEEEE. J was trimmed by 7 bases and V by 1 base; bases with no gene match: 8. This CDR3 region has 15 residues. CDR3 amino acids: CASSLRQGAVEEQYF. CDR3 sequence (DNA): TGTGCCAGCAGCTTGAGACAGGGGGCTGTTGAGGAGCAGTACTTC.

V is TRBV5-4 and J is TRBJ1-6; perhaps TRBD1 as D (5 bases). Germline assignment: CDR1 SGHNT and CDR2 YYREEE (reference sequence). The V end lost 0 bases, the J end lost 10 bases, and 14 bases lay between the germline ends. The CDR3 is 15 residues long. The CDR3 DNA is TGTGCCAGCAGCTTGGAGACAGTGGGAGGGTCACCCCTCCACTTT. Residues: CASSLETVGGSPLHF.

The rearrangement joins TRBV18 to TRBJ2-7, with TRBD1 matching over 11 bases. V lost 3 bases and J lost 5; bases outside the gene matches: 3. This CDR3 is built from 14 residues. Germline loops: CDR1 KGHSH, CDR2 LQKENI. The CDR3 nucleotides read TGTGCCAGCTCACCTGGACAGGGGGCCCACGAGCAGTACTTC. Amino acids: CASSPGQGAHEQYF. The full variable domain, rest sourced from reference TRBV18 and TRBJ2-7, is NAGVMQNPRHLVRRRGQEARLRCSPMKGHSHVYWYRQLPEEGLKFMVYLQKENIIDESGMPKERFSAEFPKEGPSILRIQQVVRGDSAAYFCASSPGQGAHEQYFGPGTRLTVT.

The J gene is TRBJ1-1, the V gene TRBV7-2; D ambiguous. The CDR3 is made up of 13 amino acids. CDR1 SGHTA and CDR2 FQGNSA come from the germline V gene. V was clipped by 3 bases and J by 5 bases, with 10 bases between them. The chain's CDR3 is CASSLGEETEAFF. The CDR3 DNA sequence: TGTGCCAGCAGCTTGGGTGAGGAGACTGAAGCTTTCTTT.

This clone was seen a single time. This chain links TRBV19 with TRBJ2-7; D is possibly TRBD1 (5 bases). Trimming took 6 bases from V and 1 from J, leaving 16 bases between them. There are 15 residues in the CDR3. Per germline, CDR1 LNHDA and CDR2 SQIVND (reference sequence). CDR3 DNA: TGTGCCAGTAGCAGACAGTCACCTGGGTCCTACGAGCAGTACTTC. The encoded protein is CASSRQSPGSYEQYF.

The chain uses TRBV28 and TRBJ2-2; 8 bases are a match to TRBD1. The ends lost 5 bases at V and 6 bases at J; junction bases unmatched: 8. Germline assignment: CDR1 MDHEN and CDR2 SYDVKM. The CDR3 runs to 15 residues. Written as DNA, the CDR3 is TGTGCCAGCAGTCCCGCAGGGGGCACCGCCGGGGAGCTGTTTTTT. As protein: CASSPAGGTAGELFF.

This chain joins TRBV29-1 and TRBJ1-5; a possible D gene is TRBD1 (6 bases). Trimming took off 4 bases at V and 4 bases at J, with 8 bases between the two ends. Germline CDR1 reads SQVTM; CDR2 reads ANQGSEA. The CDR3 is 12 amino acids. The CDR3 DNA follows: TGCAGCGTTGGACAGGAGAATCAGCCCCAGCATTTT. As protein: CSVGQENQPQHF.

The chain links TRBV3-1 (or the pseudogene TRBV3-2) to TRBJ1-3; D remains unclear. Trimming took off 0 bases at V and 0 bases at J, with 12 bases between the two ends. The CDR3 is 17 residues long. CDR1 is LGHDT and CDR2 is YNNKEL in the germline V gene (reference sequence). The CDR3 region has the DNA TGTGCCAGCAGCCAAGAAGGAGGTATCCTCTCTGGAAACACCATATATTTT. Translated: CASSQEGGILSGNTIYF.

This rearrangement joins TRBV4-3 to TRBJ1-5; 9 bases are shared with TRBD1. The CDR3 loop spans 15 amino acids. V gave up 4 bases and J gave up 2 bases; unmatched junction bases: 3. Germline V lookup: CDR1 LGHNA, CDR2 YSLEER. CDR3 protein: CASSPTGGRNQPQHF. CDR3 DNA sequence: TGCGCCAGCAGCCCTACAGGGGGCCGCAATCAGCCCCAGCATTTT.

The DNA for the CDR3 is TGTGCCAGCAGCGGGGGACTAGCAGCCTCCTACAATGAGCAGTTCTTC. This codes for CASSGGLAASYNEQFF. V gene TRBV7-8 combines with J gene TRBJ2-1, with TRBD2 identical over 9 bases. Trimming cost V 5 bases and J 0 bases; bases outside gene matches: 5. CDR3 length: 16 amino acids. Germline values: CDR1 SGHVS, CDR2 FQNEAQ.

Only one count was recorded for this clone. J is TRBJ2-1 and V is TRBV9; D possibly corresponds to TRBD2 (5 bases). The CDR3 extends over 15 amino acids. V lost 1 base, J lost 5 bases, and 13 bases lay in between. Germline lookup yields CDR1 SGDLS and CDR2 YYNGEE. CDR3 in DNA: TGTGCCAGCAGCGTAACACTCGGGAAAGACAATGAGCAGTTCTTC. It translates to CASSVTLGKDNEQFF. Full variable domain (outside the CDR3, taken from reference TRBV9 and TRBJ2-1): DSGVTQTPKHLITATGQRVTLRCSPRSGDLSVYWYQQSLDQGLQFLIQYYNGEERAKGNILERFSAQQFPDLHSELNLSSLELGDSALYFCASSVTLGKDNEQFFGPGTRLTVL.

The chain combines TRBV19 with TRBJ2-4; unclear D gene. V gave up 4 bases and J gave up 0 bases, with 10 bases separating them. This CDR3 comprises 15 residues. Germline CDR1 and CDR2: LNHDA and SQIVND (reference sequence). CDR3 region: CASSNPQIAKNIQYF. Written as DNA, the CDR3 is TGTGCCAGTAGTAACCCACAGATAGCCAAAAACATTCAGTACTTC.

This clone showed up just a few times. The rearrangement links TRBV29-1 to TRBJ2-1, with 9 bases matching TRBD1. Germline V gene lookup returns CDR1 SQVTM and CDR2 ANQGSEA. The CDR3 totals 14 residues. J was trimmed by 6 bases and V by 5 bases; bases with no gene match: 8. CDR3 amino acids: CSVNGQGITNEQFF. The CDR3 DNA is TGCAGCGTTAATGGACAGGGGATAACCAATGAGCAGTTCTTC.

There are a few counts of this clone. The genes are TRBV3-1 (or the pseudogene TRBV3-2) and TRBJ2-1; possible D gene TRBD1, 6 bases. The CDR3 is 13 residues long. Trimming took 0 bases from V and 12 from J, leaving 12 bases between them. CDR1 is LGHDT, CDR2 YNNKEL, per germline (reference sequence). The CDR3 reads CASSQDNRGGQFF. CDR3 DNA sequence: TGTGCCAGCAGCCAAGATAATCGAGGGGGGCAGTTCTTC.

The gene calls are TRBV11-2 and TRBJ2-7; 7 bases match TRBD2. The length of the CDR3 is 14 residues. The V gene end was trimmed by 5 bases and the J gene end by 4 bases; junction bases not matched to a gene: 8. CDR1 is SGHAT and CDR2 is FQNNGV in the germline V gene. The CDR3 nucleotides read TGTGCCAGCAGCCCCGGACTAGTGGTATACGAGCAGTACTTC. Its protein product is CASSPGLVVYEQYF.

This clone was seen only once. This chain connects TRBV5-6 to TRBJ1-6, with D possibly being TRBD1 (6 bases). Per the germline V gene, CDR1 is SGHDT and CDR2 is YYEEEE. V lost 4 bases and J 2 bases, leaving 13 bases between the germline ends. The CDR3 totals 16 residues. The CDR3 DNA follows: TGTGCCAGCAGCCTCCTAGGGGGGGCCTATAATTCACCCCTCCACTTT. Translating it yields CASSLLGGAYNSPLHF.

This clone has a single count. This chain joins TRBV9 and TRBJ2-1; TRBD1 matches at 7 bases. V was clipped by 3 bases and J by 2 bases; unmatched bases: 8. Germline assignment: CDR1 SGDLS and CDR2 YYNGEE. CDR3 size: 16 residues. CDR3 in DNA: TGTGCCAGCAGCGCCACGGGACAGAGAACCTACAATGAGCAGTTCTTC. It specifies CASSATGQRTYNEQFF.